Following are 5 T cell receptor beta chains from one sample sequenced in a study of regulatory T cells in long-lasting Graves disease. Building the TCR beta libraries relied on iRepertoire HTBI primers, and CDR3 regions underwent Arm-PCR. TCRdb reprocessed the multiplex PCR reads via MiXCR and lists one record per CDR3 protein. Among roughly 430,000 distinct CDR3 sequences listed, about 15% were seen once. Time point indicated: newly diagnosed GD, antithyroid drugs for less than 3 months. The TCR library was made from RNA that had been extracted from PBMCs in TRIzol. These data were also filed under a second study, of T cells in Graves' hyperthyroidism and ophthalmopathy.

Sequences were derived from peripheral blood mononuclear cells (PBMCs), sampled at new diagnosis, from a patient treated with antithyroid drugs. These receptors were taken from a woman in her 30s with Graves disease.

Turning to this clonotype: Mismatch with germline at one junction end may stem from a read error. The V and J genes are TRBV7-9 and TRBJ2-3; D gene unclear. CDR3 length: 16 amino acids. The germline gives CDR1 SEHNR, CDR2 FQNEAQ (reference sequence). CDR3 protein: CASNLSASASTDTQYF. CDR3 coding DNA: TGTGCCAGCAACTTATCCGCAAGCGCCAGCACAGATACGCAGTATTTT.

This clonotype was detected ten times or more. The chain joins TRBV7-2 to TRBJ1-2; no reliable D call. The CDR3 covers 12 residues. CDR1 and CDR2 from the germline V gene are SGHTA and FQGNSA. The germline V and J ends were trimmed by 3 bases and 2 bases, with 4 bases remaining between them. The DNA of the CDR3 is TGTGCCAGCAGCTTCCGGAACTATGGCTACACCTTC. Translation gives CASSFRNYGYTF.

As to this clonotype: Just one base apart from a much larger clone, this may be a read error. Because the CDR3 is missing its conserved closing phenylalanine or tryptophan, this is likely a read error. The V gene is TRBV30, the J gene TRBJ2-5; maybe TRBD1 (6 bases). The CDR3 runs 13 residues. Germline CDR1 reads GTSNPN; CDR2 reads SVGIG (reference sequence). Trimming cost V 5 bases and J 5 bases, with 15 bases left between them. Here the CDR3 reads CAWATSTGETQYL. The CDR3 DNA reads as TGTGCCTGGGCCACATCAACAGGGGAGACCCAGTACCTC.

This clonotype was counted ten times or more. This rearrangement joins TRBV12-3 or TRBV12-4 to TRBJ1-5, with D perhaps TRBD1 (6 bases). Deletions cut 7 bases from V and 4 bases from J, with 29 bases between. The CDR3 length is 19 residues. CDR3 sequence: CASTPLRGLGMRGNQPQHF. CDR3 coding DNA: TGTGCCAGCACCCCCCTCCGGGGGCTCGGGATGAGGGGTAATCAGCCCCAGCATTTT.

This clonotype was recorded at least ten times. This rearrangement joins TRBV27 to TRBJ1-5, with D possibly being TRBD1 (6 bases). Germline V gene sequence: CDR1 MNHEY, CDR2 SMNVEV (reference sequence). The CDR3 spans 17 residues. The V end was cut by 1 base, the J end by 0 bases, with 13 bases between. The CDR3 sequence: CASSLFGGPHSNQPQHF. CDR3 DNA: TGTGCCAGCAGTTTATTCGGGGGCCCCCATAGCAATCAGCCCCAGCATTTT.